The present entry profiles one T cell receptor (beta chain) with its context. Original handling: Amplification from reference gene primers served as the basis for estimated nucleated cell counts. Sequencing was performed with immunoSEQ multiplex PCR; in TCRdb, only in-frame clones are kept and a portion is missing. That table is the source of V, J and clone size, and D and trimming were worked out from the DNA. The repertoire holds tens of thousands of clones, with 90% as singletons. This entry belongs to a study of blood T cell repertoires in COVID-19. Study context: Researchers got acute and convalescent COVID-19 samples from the United States, Italy and Spain. Nucleic acid was either cDNA or gDNA, and it came from T cells, B-cell-depleted T cells, or PBMCs.

The germline gives CDR1 SGHKS, CDR2 YYEKEE (reference sequence). This CDR3 contains 14 residues. V was clipped by 1 base and J by 7 bases, with 12 bases between them. The source of this sequence is a man over 45 with acute or convalescent COVID-19. Input material: peripheral blood. This chain uses TRBV5-5 with TRBJ2-1; TRBD2 is a possible D gene (5 bases). The CDR3 DNA sequence: TGTGCCAGCAGCTTGATTCCTAGCCCAAATGAGCAGTTCTTC. Its protein is CASSLIPSPNEQFF.